A single sample is the source of the 25 T cell receptor beta chains below, sequenced in a study of Graves' ophthalmopathy and Graves' hyperthyroidism (dated by TCRdb to 2016 to 2019). For sequencing, an Illumina HiSeq 2000 was employed. TCR beta CDR3 regions were amplified from RNA transcripts for repertoire sequencing. A first-round RT-PCR used HTBI primers with the Qiagen OneStep RT-PCR kit, followed by a second-round multiplex PCR, size selection and purification. TCRdb trimmed the raw reads at Q25, called clones with MiXCR and kept productive beta chains. CDR3 protein duplicates are merged, each entry listing the most common genes and DNA. The sample table contains hundreds of thousands of distinct CDR3 sequences; only one count was recorded for around 14% of them. 9.8% of the sample lies in the top ten. Specimen: blood. These receptors were obtained from a woman under 40 with Graves' ophthalmopathy. Donor details come from another sample of the same person, matched by shared clones.

This clonotype was observed a few times. The chain couples TRBV10-1 to TRBJ2-2; D uncertain. Between the trimmed V and J ends, which lost 3 bases and 0 bases, there was a span of 11 bases. This CDR3 region has 16 residues. CDR1 is WNHNN and CDR2 is SYGVQD in the germline V gene (reference sequence). In DNA form, the CDR3 reads TGCGCCAGCAGTGATGCGACAACTGCGAACACCGGGGAGCTGTTTTTT. This encodes CASSDATTANTGELFF.

On this clonotype itself: The junction does not match germline at one end; this may be a read error. This chain connects TRBV19 to TRBJ2-5; 7 nucleotides align to TRBD1. CDR3 length equals 14 residues. Germline CDR1 and CDR2: LNHDA and SQIVND (reference sequence). In DNA, the CDR3 is TGTACCAGTACCCTGGGGACAGACCAAGAGACCCAGTACTTC. Protein product: CTSTLGTDQETQYF.

This clonotype was recorded many times. The chain has TRBV10-3 and TRBJ2-7; D is undetermined. Germline CDR1 ENHRY, CDR2 SYGVKD. Deletions cut 2 bases from V and 5 bases from J, with 7 bases between. There are 12 residues in the CDR3. The CDR3 here is CAISELADEQYF. The DNA for the CDR3 is TGTGCCATCAGTGAGCTCGCCGACGAGCAGTACTTC.

As to this clonotype: A read error may explain this, as a much larger clone is one base away. J is TRBJ1-1 and V is TRBV6-2 or TRBV6-3; possibly TRBD1 for D (5 bases). The V gene lost 2 bases and the J gene lost 1 base, with 8 bases spanning the gap. The CDR3 is 14 amino acids. Germline CDR1 reads MNHEY; CDR2 reads SVGEGT. This chain's CDR3 is CASSYLDKNTEAFF. Here the CDR3 DNA reads TGTGCCAGCAGTTACCTGGACAAGAACACTGAAGCTTTCTTT.

This clonotype was counted at least ten times. The chain recombines TRBV6-1 with TRBJ1-2; TRBD1 aligns across 10 bases. The J segment lost 8 bases and the V segment lost 0 bases, leaving 3 bases of the junction unmatched. From germline, CDR1 is MNHNS and CDR2 SASEGT. The length of the CDR3 is 14 residues. The CDR3 nucleotides are TGTGCCAGCAGTGAAGCGACAGGGGGCAGGGGCTACACCTTC. Its protein is CASSEATGGRGYTF.

This clonotype was observed at least ten times. The chain carries TRBV5-1 and TRBJ2-7; TRBD2 aligns across 7 bases. With V trimmed by 0 bases and J by 3 bases, 3 bases remained unmatched. Germline CDR1 reads SGHRS; CDR2 reads YFSETQ. The CDR3 covers 14 residues. The CDR3 DNA follows: TGCGCCAGCAGCTTGGTGGGGGAGGGCTACGAGCAGTACTTC. Amino acids: CASSLVGEGYEQYF.

The rearrangement links TRBV6-1 to TRBJ2-2; either TRBD1 or TRBD2 may fit D (5 bases each). The ends were cut back, 8 bases at V and 0 bases at J, with 19 bases in the middle. The CDR3 extends over 17 amino acids. Looked up from germline, CDR1 is MNHNS and CDR2 is SASEGT. The CDR3 spells CASSPPGTAANTGELFF. In DNA, the CDR3 is TGTGCCAGCTCACCACCGGGGACGGCCGCGAACACCGGGGAGCTGTTTTTT.

The V gene is TRBV21-1, the J gene TRBJ2-6; TRBD1 is the table's D call, not checked against the DNA. TRBV21-1 is a recognized pseudogene. The CDR3 sequence is 20 residues long. CDR3 sequence reads: CASSSLEPGQGAWGANVLTF. The DNA of the CDR3 is TGTGCCAGCAGCTCATTGGAACCCGGACAGGGGGCGTGGGGGGCCAACGTCCTGACTTTC.

This clonotype came up a few times. The chain links TRBV4-1 to TRBJ2-5, with D uncertain. V was trimmed by 1 base and J by 4 bases, leaving 13 bases between them. Looked up from germline, CDR1 is MGHRA and CDR2 is YSYEKL. CDR3 size: 15 residues. This CDR3 reads CASSQAQGFGETQYF. CDR3 in DNA: TGCGCCAGCAGCCAAGCACAAGGCTTCGGAGAGACCCAGTACTTC.

This clonotype showed up just a few times. V usage is TRBV13 and J usage is TRBJ1-1, with 8 bases fitting TRBD1. The J segment lost 13 bases and the V segment lost 6 bases, leaving 13 bases of the junction unmatched. CDR3 size: 13 residues. Germline V gene sequence: CDR1 PRHDT, CDR2 FYEKMQ (reference sequence). CDR3 amino acids: CASRGRGGQGVFF. CDR3 coding DNA: TGTGCCAGCAGAGGGAGGGGCGGACAGGGCGTTTTCTTT.

There are many counts of this clonotype. Here the CDR3 reads CASSLGTGTDEQYF. The DNA of the CDR3 is TGTGCCAGCAGCCTAGGGACAGGGACCGACGAGCAGTACTTC. The J gene is TRBJ2-7, the V gene TRBV6-1; TRBD1 matches at 9 bases. V lost 6 bases and J lost 5; bases outside the gene matches: 8. Germline-derived CDR1 and CDR2 are MNHNS and SASEGT. CDR3 length equals 14 residues.

This clonotype was recorded at least ten times. The V and J genes are TRBV6-1 and TRBJ2-7; 7 positions match TRBD1. This CDR3 is built from 15 residues. Trimming cost V 6 bases and J 1 base; bases outside gene matches: 9. Germline lookup yields CDR1 MNHNS and CDR2 SASEGT. The CDR3 nucleotides are TGTGCCAGCAGCGACCGGGACAGACGATCCTACGAGCAGTACTTC. Its protein is CASSDRDRRSYEQYF.

This clonotype was detected ten times or more. The chain is built from TRBV6-5 and TRBJ1-1; maybe TRBD1 (5 bases). V was pared by 2 bases and J by 1 base, with 8 bases between. This CDR3 is built from 14 residues. Germline assignment: CDR1 MNHEY and CDR2 SVGAGI. The CDR3 sequence: CASSYGGENTEAFF. The CDR3 DNA sequence: TGTGCCAGCAGTTACGGGGGGGAGAACACTGAAGCTTTCTTT.

This chain joins TRBV7-2 and TRBJ1-2, with no clear D. In germline, CDR1 is SGHTA, CDR2 FQGNSA. Trimming shortened V by 4 bases and J by 2 bases, and 14 bases separated the two germline ends. CDR3 length: 15 residues. For the CDR3, the DNA is TGTGCCAGCAGCTCGCGTCGGGCCGAGAACTATGGCTACACCTTC. Translation: CASSSRRAENYGYTF.

Regarding this clonotype: The CDR3 carries no conserved terminal phenylalanine or tryptophan, so it likely arises from a read error. The chain links TRBV10-3 to TRBJ1-3; no reliable D call. The CDR3 covers 12 residues. The germline V gene encodes CDR1 ENHRY and CDR2 SYGVKD. Between the trimmed V and J ends, which lost 11 bases and 4 bases, there was a span of 12 bases. The CDR3 is CASRVPGNTIYV. CDR3 sequence (DNA): TGTGCCTCGAGGGTCCCCGGAAACACCATATATGTG.

This clonotype has a handful of counts. The J gene is TRBJ2-5, the V gene TRBV2; the D call may be TRBD1 or TRBD2 (5 bases each). Germline lookup yields CDR1 SNHLY and CDR2 FYNNEI. The CDR3 has 12 amino acids. V shed 5 bases and J shed 5 bases, with 9 bases lying between them. The CDR3 here is CASSFEGETQYF. The CDR3 DNA sequence: TGTGCCAGCAGTTTCGAGGGGGAGACCCAGTACTTC.

This clonotype appeared many times. V usage is TRBV5-5 and J usage is TRBJ1-2; 9 bases match TRBD1. There are 16 residues in the CDR3. V dropped 0 bases and J dropped 3; count of bases not matched to a gene: 6. Germline values: CDR1 SGHKS, CDR2 YYEKEE (reference sequence). CDR3 protein: CASSLVFRDRDYGYTF. In nucleotides, the CDR3 is TGTGCCAGCAGCTTGGTATTCCGGGACAGGGACTATGGCTACACCTTC.

This clonotype was picked up many times. This rearrangement joins TRBV12-5 to TRBJ1-1; a weak D match, TRBD1 (6 bases). The CDR3 length is 12 residues. CDR1 LGHNT and CDR2 FRNRAP come from the germline V gene. With 6 bases removed from V and 6 bases from J, the gap between germline ends came to 11 bases. CDR3 coding DNA: TGTGCTAGTGGGGAGGGGGTCGCTGAAGCTTTCTTT. It specifies CASGEGVAEAFF.

This clonotype appeared many times. V is TRBV7-8 and J is TRBJ2-1, with TRBD2 matching over 8 bases. CDR1 is SGHVS, CDR2 FQNEAQ, per germline. This CDR3 contains 15 residues. Trimming cost V 5 bases and J 6 bases; bases outside gene matches: 9. In nucleotides, the CDR3 is TGTGCCAGCAGCCTCAAAGCGGGAGAATCCAATGAGCAGTTCTTC. Its translation: CASSLKAGESNEQFF.

This clonotype was seen a handful of times. The chain carries TRBV5-1 and TRBJ1-1; 9 bases are a match to TRBD1. The V and J ends lost 4 bases and 4 bases, in that order; junction bases with no gene match: 8. This CDR3 has 15 amino acids. Looked up from germline, CDR1 is SGHRS and CDR2 is YFSETQ. Here the CDR3 reads CASSLTDRGATEAFF. CDR3 DNA: TGCGCCAGCAGCCTTACTGACAGGGGGGCCACTGAAGCTTTCTTT.

This clonotype was seen many times. The chain has TRBV7-3 and TRBJ2-5; D tentatively fits TRBD1 or TRBD2 (7 bases each). V shed 3 bases and J shed 5 bases, with 13 bases lying between them. The CDR3 is 14 residues long. In germline, CDR1 is SGHTA, CDR2 FQGTGA. The CDR3 DNA follows: TGTGCCAGCAGCTTGGGAGGGGGCCTGGAGACCCAGTACTTC. It is translated as CASSLGGGLETQYF. The whole variable domain, filled in from reference TRBV7-3 and TRBJ2-5, reads GAGVSQTPSNKVTEKGKYVELRCDPISGHTALYWYRQSLGQGPEFLIYFQGTGAADDSGLPNDRFFAVRPEGSVSTLKIQRTERGDSAVYLCASSLGGGLETQYFGPGTRLLVL.

This clonotype was recorded at least ten times. CDR3 amino acids: CASSPGGRQETQYF. In DNA, the CDR3 is TGCGCCAGCAGCCCAGGAGGCCGTCAGGAGACCCAGTACTTC. This chain joins TRBV5-1 and TRBJ2-5; tentatively, D is TRBD2 (5 bases). Germline V lookup: CDR1 SGHRS, CDR2 YFSETQ. CDR3 length: 14 residues. Trimming stripped 4 bases from V and 5 bases from J, with 15 bases between.

This clonotype appeared many times. The CDR3 DNA reads as TGTGCCAGCAGAGACGGGACTAGCGGGAACCAAGAGACCCAGTACTTC. It specifies CASRDGTSGNQETQYF. The genes are TRBV12-3 or TRBV12-4 and TRBJ2-5; 13 bases line up with TRBD2. V trimming: 6 bases; J trimming: 0 bases; junction bases outside the gene matches: 4. The CDR3 consists of 16 residues.

The rearrangement links TRBV6-2 or TRBV6-3 to TRBJ2-7; D unclear. Germline V gene data show CDR1 as MNHEY and CDR2 as SVGEGT. The CDR3 totals 14 residues. Deletions cut 5 bases from V and 4 bases from J, with 15 bases between. The CDR3 bases are TGTGCCAGCAGTCAACACCTCGGAGTTTACGAGCAGTACTTC. Translating gives CASSQHLGVYEQYF.

Many counts were recorded for this clonotype. The V gene is TRBV28, the J gene TRBJ2-5; D gene ambiguous. Germline V lookup: CDR1 MDHEN, CDR2 SYDVKM. The CDR3 runs 14 residues. Trimming stripped 3 bases from V and 2 bases from J, with 10 bases between. The CDR3 spells CASSFFDGQETQYF. The CDR3 nucleotides read TGTGCCAGCAGTTTTTTCGACGGACAAGAGACCCAGTACTTC.